This T cell receptor beta chain was sequenced for a study of cytomegalovirus exposure and HLA in healthy donors. Whole-study findings and limits: An ancestry cluster, one associated with Asian ancestry, reportedly showed fewer N-insertions than the 666-donor mean in a later analysis.

Of note for this clone: What it recognizes is unknown.

Trimming stripped 1 base from V and 4 bases from J, with 13 bases between. The V gene's germline CDR1 is LNHNV and CDR2 YYDKDF (reference sequence). The CDR3 totals 15 residues. The PCR contained 60 Vbeta and 13 Jbeta primers. Here immunoSEQ multiplex PCR was the method, and the copy in TCRdb shows in-frame clones only, minus some. The data include fewer than 150,000 clones; the top ten clones carry roughly 2.7%. The source material was PBMCs. The chain joins TRBV15 to TRBJ1-2; D is possibly TRBD1 (5 bases). The clonotype comes from a man aged 40-50 years in good health and CMV-seronegative. CDR3 bases: TGTGCCACCAGCAGAGGTTCTGCGGGGCTCTATGGCTACACCTTC. This gives the protein CATSRGSAGLYGYTF.